Here is one T cell receptor beta chain with its context. The source of the sample is a study of technical replicates of blood from a handful of donors. Germline-derived CDR1 and CDR2 are GTSNPN and SVGIG (reference sequence). V dropped 0 bases and J dropped 6; count of bases not matched to a gene: 7. The CDR3 is made up of 15 amino acids. Only in-frame clones appear in the TCRdb table, and some are missing; sequencing was by immunoSEQ multiplex PCR. The data hold fewer than 100,000 clones, with 97% observed a single time. The sequenced sample was T cells isolated from PBMCs. The receptor was derived from a human donor in good health. The chain carries TRBV30 and TRBJ1-4; TRBD1 agrees at 7 bases. CDR3 DNA sequence: TGTGCCTGGAGTGTACTAGGGGGCCAGTATGAAAAACTGTTTTTT. Encoded protein: CAWSVLGGQYEKLFF.